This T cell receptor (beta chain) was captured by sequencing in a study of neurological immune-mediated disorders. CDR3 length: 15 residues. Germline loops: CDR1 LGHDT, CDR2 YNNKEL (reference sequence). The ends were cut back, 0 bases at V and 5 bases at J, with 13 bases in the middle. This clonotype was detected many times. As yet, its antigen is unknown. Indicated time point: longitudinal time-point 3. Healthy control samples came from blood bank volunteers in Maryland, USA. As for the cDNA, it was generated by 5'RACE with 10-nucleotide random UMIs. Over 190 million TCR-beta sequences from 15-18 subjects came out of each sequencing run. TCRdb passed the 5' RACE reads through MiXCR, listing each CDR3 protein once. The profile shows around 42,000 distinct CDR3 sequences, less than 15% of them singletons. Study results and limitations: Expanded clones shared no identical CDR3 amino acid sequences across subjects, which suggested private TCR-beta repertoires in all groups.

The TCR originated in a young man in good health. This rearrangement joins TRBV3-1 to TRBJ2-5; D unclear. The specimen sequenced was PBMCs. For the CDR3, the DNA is TGTGCCAGCAGCCAAGATCATGACTGGCGGGAGACCCAGTACTTC. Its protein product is CASSQDHDWRETQYF.